This record looks at one T cell receptor beta chain sequence and its context. The sample has other DNA sequences that encode this CDR3 too. This sample was included in a study of cytomegalovirus exposure and HLA in healthy donors. Looking at the study overall: Earlier results showed 117 million unique TCR beta sequences derived from 150 million to 200 million T cells.

Per germline, CDR1 MDHEN and CDR2 SYDVKM. The CDR3 has 14 residues. The V gene end was trimmed by 5 bases and the J gene end by 7 bases; junction bases not matched to a gene: 6. In the PCR, 60 Vbeta and 13 Jbeta primers were used. Libraries were prepared by immunoSEQ multiplex PCR; TCRdb keeps only in-frame clonotypes and omits some of them. The sample yields about 270,000 clones, roughly 90% seen once. The chain joins TRBV28 to TRBJ2-1; TRBD2 aligns across 9 bases. The sequence was collected from a man aged 35 to 55 in good health and CMV-seropositive. Input material: PBMCs. CDR3 sequence reads: CASSPGLAGNEQFF. In DNA form, the CDR3 reads TGTGCCAGCAGTCCGGGACTAGCAGGTAATGAGCAGTTCTTC.